This T cell receptor beta chain was found in a study of blood T cell repertoires in COVID-19. The CDR3 is 11 amino acids. V gave up 2 bases and J gave up 11 bases, with 10 bases separating them. CDR1 and CDR2 (germline): MNHEY, SVGAGI. Participants came from 24 US areas, aged roughly 18 to 89 years. All recovered Cohort 3 donors got two negative PCRs, got clearance, or saw symptom resolution. Per the original data handling: From reference gene primer amplification, estimates of nucleated cell counts were derived. Libraries were prepared by immunoSEQ multiplex PCR; TCRdb keeps only in-frame clonotypes and omits some of them. That table furnishes V, J and clone size, whereas the DNA furnished D and trimming. Here the sample spans a few hundred thousand clones, over 75% being singletons.

V usage is TRBV6-5 and J usage is TRBJ2-7; D perhaps matches TRBD2 (6 bases). The receptor comes from a young woman who had recovered from COVID-19. The sequenced sample was PBMCs or T cells enriched from blood (not recorded which). The CDR3 region is CASSYQKREYF. The CDR3 DNA reads as TGTGCCAGCAGTTACCAGAAGCGGGAGTACTTC.